What follows describes a single T cell receptor (beta chain). Its antigen is not identified. Trimming shortened V by 0 bases and J by 8 bases, and 16 bases separated the two germline ends. CDR1 and CDR2 (germline): MNHEY, SVGAGI. CDR3 length: 15 residues. The sample originates from a study of early T cells in non-severe SARS-CoV-2 infection. About the research overall: Sequencing of unsorted whole blood was done on bulk RNA, leaving chains unpaired. Study-level points and caveats: The study's VDJdb matching favored anti-spike CD8 responses and missed private and CD4 specificities.

Molecules of cDNA were individually given unique molecular identifiers that were attached to them. TCRdb processed the 5' RACE reads anew with MiXCR; each CDR3 protein has one entry. The profile shows 56,000 or so distinct CDR3 sequences, under 8.5% of them singletons. This rearrangement joins TRBV6-5 to TRBJ1-2, with D possibly matching TRBD1 (5 bases). The clonotype was recovered from an adult who was a healthcare worker with PCR-confirmed SARS-CoV-2 infection or an uninfected control (not recorded which). The source material was whole blood. The CDR3 nucleotides read TGTGCCAGCAGTTACTCTAGGGGCCCTAGGCACGGCTACACCTTC. Translating it yields CASSYSRGPRHGYTF.